One and the same sample provided the 3 T cell receptor beta chains below, sequenced in a study of blood T cell repertoires in COVID-19. Sequencing used immunoSEQ multiplex PCR; TCRdb keeps in-frame clones, though not all of them. This table has some 230,000 clones, around 83% appearing once. The sequenced material came from peripheral blood. The origin of the receptors is a woman between 45 and 60 years old with acute or convalescent COVID-19.

The chain couples TRBV2 to TRBJ2-7; 9 bases match TRBD1. The CDR3 length is 12 residues. Germline trimming cut 6 bases from V and 5 bases from J; bases unmatched to any gene: 2. The V gene's germline CDR1 is SNHLY and CDR2 FYNNEI. The CDR3 sequence: CASRGTGHEQYF. DNA of the CDR3: TGTGCCAGCAGGGGGACAGGGCACGAGCAGTACTTC. Based on the CDR3 plus reference TRBV2 and TRBJ2-7, the full variable domain is EPEVTQTPSHQVTQMGQEVILRCVPISNHLYFYWYRQILGQKVEFLVSFYNNEISEKSEIFDDQFSVERPDGSNFTLKIRSTKLEDSAMYFCASRGTGHEQYFGPGTRLTVT.

The V gene is TRBV4-1, the J gene TRBJ1-5; 9 positions match TRBD1. V dropped 2 bases and J dropped 6; count of bases not matched to a gene: 5. The CDR3 is made up of 15 amino acids. The germline V gene encodes CDR1 MGHRA and CDR2 YSYEKL. In DNA, the CDR3 is TGCGCCAGCAGCCAAACCGGGACAGGGAGTCAGCCCCAGCATTTT. Translating it yields CASSQTGTGSQPQHF.

The gene calls are TRBV7-9 and TRBJ2-3; TRBD2 aligns across 10 bases. This CDR3 contains 14 residues. Germline V gene data show CDR1 as SEHNR and CDR2 as FQNEAQ (reference sequence). J was trimmed by 5 bases and V by 6 bases; bases with no gene match: 5. CDR3 loop: CASRVSSGGDTQYF. In DNA, the CDR3 is TGTGCCAGCAGGGTCTCTAGCGGGGGAGATACGCAGTATTTT.